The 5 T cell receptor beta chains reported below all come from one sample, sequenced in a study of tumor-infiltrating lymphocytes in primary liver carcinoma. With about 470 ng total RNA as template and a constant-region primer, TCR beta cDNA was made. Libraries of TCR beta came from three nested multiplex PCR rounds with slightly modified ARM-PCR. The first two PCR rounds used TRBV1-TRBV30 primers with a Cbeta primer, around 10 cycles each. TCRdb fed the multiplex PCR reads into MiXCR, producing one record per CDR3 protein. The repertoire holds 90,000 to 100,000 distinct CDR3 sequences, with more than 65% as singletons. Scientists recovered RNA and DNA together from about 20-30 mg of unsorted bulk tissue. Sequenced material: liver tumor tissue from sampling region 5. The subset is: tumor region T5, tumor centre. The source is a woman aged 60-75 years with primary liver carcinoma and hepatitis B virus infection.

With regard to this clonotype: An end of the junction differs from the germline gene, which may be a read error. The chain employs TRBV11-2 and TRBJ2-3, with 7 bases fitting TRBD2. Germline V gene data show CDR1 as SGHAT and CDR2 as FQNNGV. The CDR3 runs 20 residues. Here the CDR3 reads CASSPYAIGLAVQSTDTQYF. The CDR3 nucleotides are TGTGCCAGCAGCCCCTACGCAATAGGGCTAGCGGTCCAAAGCACAGATACGCAGTATTTC.

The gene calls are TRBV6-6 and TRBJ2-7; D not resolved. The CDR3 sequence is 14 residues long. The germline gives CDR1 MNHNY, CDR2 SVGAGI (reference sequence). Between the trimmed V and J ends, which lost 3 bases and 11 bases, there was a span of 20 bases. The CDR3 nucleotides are TGTGCCAGCAGTTATGGCCCTAGTAGACCTGAGGAGTACTTC. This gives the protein CASSYGPSRPEEYF.

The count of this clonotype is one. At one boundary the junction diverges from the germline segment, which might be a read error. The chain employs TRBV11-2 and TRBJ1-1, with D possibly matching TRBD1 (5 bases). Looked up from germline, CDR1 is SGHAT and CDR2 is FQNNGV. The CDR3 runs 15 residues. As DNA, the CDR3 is TGTGCCAGCGGCCTATCCCGGTTGATGGGGGTTGAAGCTCTCTTT. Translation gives CASGLSRLMGVEALF.

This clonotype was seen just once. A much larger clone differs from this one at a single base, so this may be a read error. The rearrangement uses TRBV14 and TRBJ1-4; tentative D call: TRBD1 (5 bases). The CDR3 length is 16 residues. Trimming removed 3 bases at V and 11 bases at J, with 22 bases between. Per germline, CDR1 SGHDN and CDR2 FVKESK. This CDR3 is CASSHLGPRARDKLFF. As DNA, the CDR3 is TGTGCCAGCAGCCACTTGGGACCCCGGGCGAGGGACAAACTGTTTTTT.

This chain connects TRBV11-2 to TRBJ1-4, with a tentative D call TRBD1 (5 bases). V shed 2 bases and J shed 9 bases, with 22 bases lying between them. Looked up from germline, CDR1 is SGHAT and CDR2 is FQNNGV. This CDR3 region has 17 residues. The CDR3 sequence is CASSLQRAGQTDKKLFF. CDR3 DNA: TGTGCCAGCAGCTTACAACGAGCAGGGCAAACTGATAAAAAACTGTTTTTT.